This entry features one T cell receptor beta chain sequence. Samples came from healthy bone marrow donors. The CDR3 runs 17 residues. Trimming cost V 7 bases and J 2 bases; bases outside gene matches: 11. Germline CDR1 and CDR2: LNHDA and SQIVND (reference sequence). The PCR ran on 60 Vbeta and 13 Jbeta primers. Here immunoSEQ multiplex PCR was the method, and the copy in TCRdb shows in-frame clones only, minus some. The sample holds 150,000 or so clones; around 79% are singletons and the top ten take less than 8.5%. The data were obtained in a study of cytomegalovirus exposure and HLA in healthy donors.

The clonotype comes from a man in his thirties or forties in good health and CMV-seropositive. The J gene is TRBJ2-1, the V gene TRBV19; 10 bases are shared with TRBD2. The sequenced sample was PBMCs. As DNA, the CDR3 is TGTGCCAGTACTCCGTCAGCTAGCGGGAGCACCTACAATGAGCAGTTCTTC. As protein: CASTPSASGSTYNEQFF.